This T cell receptor beta chain emerged from a study of T cells in Graves' hyperthyroidism and ophthalmopathy. CDR3 length: 12 amino acids. CDR1 ENHRY and CDR2 SYGVKD come from the germline V gene. Between the trimmed V and J ends, which lost 3 bases and 7 bases, there was a span of 4 bases. TCR beta CDR3 sequences were amplified from RNA transcripts. The TCR CDR3 first-round RT-PCR relied on the HTBI primer set. TCRdb reanalysed the multiplex PCR reads using MiXCR and keeps one entry per CDR3 protein. The data show 610,000 or so distinct CDR3 sequences, just over 45% seen once. Patients aged 18 to 65 had newly diagnosed hyperthyroidism that had lasted under 2 months.

The specimen was peripheral blood or thyroid tissue (not recorded which). V and J are TRBV10-3 and TRBJ1-6; no clear D gene. This clonotype was sampled from a woman aged 18-30 years with Graves' hyperthyroidism. DNA for the CDR3: TGTGCCATCAGTGATCCCAATTCACCCCTCCACTTT. Residues: CAISDPNSPLHF.